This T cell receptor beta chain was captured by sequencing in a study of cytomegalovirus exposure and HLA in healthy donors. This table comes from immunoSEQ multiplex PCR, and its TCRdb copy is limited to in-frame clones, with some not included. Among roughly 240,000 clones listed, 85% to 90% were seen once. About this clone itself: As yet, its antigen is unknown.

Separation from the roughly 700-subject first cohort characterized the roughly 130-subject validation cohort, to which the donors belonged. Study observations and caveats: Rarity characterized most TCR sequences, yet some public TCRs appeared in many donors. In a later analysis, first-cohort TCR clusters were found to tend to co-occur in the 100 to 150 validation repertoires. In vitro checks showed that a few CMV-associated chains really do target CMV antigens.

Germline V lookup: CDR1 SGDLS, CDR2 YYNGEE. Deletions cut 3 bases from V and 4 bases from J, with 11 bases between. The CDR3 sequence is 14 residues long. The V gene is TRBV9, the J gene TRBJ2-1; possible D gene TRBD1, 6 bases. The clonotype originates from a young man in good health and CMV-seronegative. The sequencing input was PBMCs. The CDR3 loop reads CASSDRDGYNEQFF. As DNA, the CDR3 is TGTGCCAGCAGCGACAGGGACGGATACAATGAGCAGTTCTTC. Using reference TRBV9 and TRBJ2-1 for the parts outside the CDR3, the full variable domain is DSGVTQTPKHLITATGQRVTLRCSPRSGDLSVYWYQQSLDQGLQFLIQYYNGEERAKGNILERFSAQQFPDLHSELNLSSLELGDSALYFCASSDRDGYNEQFFGPGTRLTVL.